This T cell receptor beta chain was retrieved from a study of PD-1 blockade in mismatch repair-deficient tumors (TCRdb year 2017). Notes on the research overall: Between late 2013 and late 2016, around 91 consecutive patients with 12 mismatch repair-deficient cancer types, all previously treated and progressing, were enrolled in the trial. Tumor-associated T cell clones were tracked in the peripheral blood of patients responding to PD-1 blockade by deep sequencing of TCR CDR3 regions. General conclusions and limits of the study: Clones residing in the tumor, which were often undetectable in blood before treatment, expanded quickly after pembrolizumab and then contracted, generally before radiologic responses.

In regard to this clone: Its antigen remains undetermined. No base qualities exist here, and no much larger clone lies one base off it.

For every enrolled patient, mismatch repair deficiency was confirmed by either polymerase chain reaction or immunohistochemistry. A few patients who responded to pembrolizumab therapy underwent TCR sequencing. The phase II trial prospectively evaluated PD-1 blockade with pembrolizumab in advanced mismatch repair-deficient cancers, independent of tissue of origin. Peripheral blood T cell samples were gathered serially, both before PD-1 blockade started and at multiple time points afterward. The timing of each blood sample was reported as weeks after the first dose of pembrolizumab. Receptor amplification or capture employed the immunoSEQ multiplex PCR assay. Drawn from immuneACCESS, this table holds only the in-frame rearrangements with V and J called that TCRdb kept. Clones are partly lost; checked studies trace under half to an unresolved V gene and leave the rest unexplained. The sample has 15,000 to 20,000 clones on record, over 70% of them singletons. 1.5% to 2% of the sample is taken by the ten largest.

Sequences were derived from PBMCs, sampled approximately 22 weeks after starting pembrolizumab. This sequence originates from an adult with mismatch repair-deficient cancer.

Read as DNA, the sequence is TGTGCCAGCAGCTTAGGGACAGGTTCCAATCAGCCCCAGCATTTT. It is translated as CASSLGTGSNQPQHF. The receptor chain draws on TRBV7-6 and TRBJ1-5; 7 middle bases align to TRBD1. The CDR3 runs 15 amino acids, cysteine and phenylalanine included. Left in the record is the CDR3 DNA by itself, 45 bases read in frame from the first base. Here V drops 1 base and J drops 3 bases, and the junction holds 3 bases not matched to any gene. The germline V gene specifies SGHVS as CDR1 and FNYEAQ as CDR2.